This entry features one T cell receptor beta chain sequence. TCRdb ran MiXCR on the 5' RACE reads and lists one entry per CDR3 protein. Among some 150,000 distinct CDR3 sequences listed, about 19% were seen once. This sample is part of a study of T-cell memory formation after mild COVID-19. Germline assignment: CDR1 SGHVS and CDR2 FNYEAQ. V lost 4 bases to trimming and J lost 2 bases, with 8 bases between them. This CDR3 has 13 residues. This receptor was taken from an adult woman who had mild COVID-19 (a few samples of this study predate the infection). Cell type and time point are not known. Sequenced material: PBMCs or a T cell subset sorted from them (not recorded which). The rearrangement joins TRBV7-6 to TRBJ1-1; D not resolved. This chain's CDR3 is CASSSGRNTEAFF. CDR3 coding DNA: TGTGCCAGCAGCTCTGGGAGAAACACTGAAGCTTTCTTT.